The 28 T cell receptor beta chains reported below all come from one sample, sequenced in a study of pediatric ulcerative colitis. Assay: immunoSEQ multiplex PCR; the TCRdb copy retains only in-frame clones and omits some. The sample records tens of thousands of clones, around 86% being singletons. The source material was blood. Every receptor here comes from a boy under 18 who was a control in a study of pediatric ulcerative colitis.

This rearrangement joins TRBV5-1 to TRBJ2-3; tentatively, D is TRBD1 (5 bases). With 4 bases removed from V and 0 bases from J, the gap between germline ends came to 12 bases. Germline V gives CDR1 SGHRS, CDR2 YFSETQ. The CDR3 is 15 residues long. CDR3 coding DNA: TGCGCCAGCAGCCAGGGTGGTGGGAGCACAGATACGCAGTATTTT. Translated: CASSQGGGSTDTQYF.

The chain employs TRBV9 and TRBJ2-3; the D gene is possibly TRBD1 (6 bases). Trimming pared 4 bases from V and 1 base from J, leaving 13 bases between. Germline V CDR1 and CDR2: SGDLS, YYNGEE. This CDR3 is 15 amino acids long. CDR3 sequence reads: CASSLSGAGTDTQYF. CDR3 DNA: TGTGCCAGCAGCCTTTCAGGGGCCGGCACAGATACGCAGTATTTT.

The chain joins TRBV4-1 to TRBJ2-1; 9 positions match TRBD1. J was trimmed by 6 bases and V by 4 bases; bases with no gene match: 13. The germline V gene has CDR1 MGHRA and CDR2 YSYEKL. The CDR3 spans 17 residues. CDR3 DNA: TGCGCCAGCAGCCCGGTTTCCGGGACAGGGCTCGTCAATGAGCAGTTCTTC. Translating gives CASSPVSGTGLVNEQFF.

The CDR3: CASSPSRVGTEAFF. The CDR3 DNA reads TGTGCCAGCAGCCCTTCTCGGGTCGGCACTGAAGCTTTCTTT. V and J are TRBV7-3 and TRBJ1-1, with D unresolved. From germline, CDR1 is SGHTA and CDR2 FQGTGA. The CDR3 covers 14 residues. Trimming took off 5 bases at V and 4 bases at J, with 14 bases between the two ends.

This clone was seen a handful of times. V usage is TRBV9 and J usage is TRBJ1-2; D is uncertain. The germline V gene has CDR1 SGDLS and CDR2 YYNGEE. This CDR3 region has 14 residues. V was trimmed by 1 base and J by 7 bases, leaving 14 bases between them. In DNA form, the CDR3 reads TGTGCCAGCAGCGTAAGTTCCTTTTCGGCTGGCTACACCTTC. Its protein product is CASSVSSFSAGYTF.

The chain uses TRBV7-8 and TRBJ1-5, with D perhaps TRBD1 (5 bases). This CDR3 comprises 16 residues. Trimming removed 5 bases from V and 6 bases from J, with 20 bases in between. The germline gives CDR1 SGHVS, CDR2 FQNEAQ. CDR3 sequence (DNA): TGTGCCAGCAGCCCCAGCGAGAGGGAGAGGGGTCAGCCCCAGCATTTT. This gives the protein CASSPSERERGQPQHF.

This clone was counted only a few times. The chain uses TRBV7-6 and TRBJ1-3; TRBD1 is a possible D gene (6 bases). The CDR3 has 15 amino acids. Trimming removed 1 base from V and 4 bases from J, with 11 bases in between. Germline CDR1 reads SGHVS; CDR2 reads FNYEAQ. The CDR3 DNA reads TGTGCCAGCAGCTTAGGGCAGGGGAAAGGAAACACCATATATTTT. It encodes CASSLGQGKGNTIYF.

This chain uses TRBV5-1 with TRBJ2-1; 8 nucleotides agree with TRBD2. J was trimmed by 0 bases and V by 2 bases; bases with no gene match: 10. The CDR3 totals 18 residues. Germline V lookup: CDR1 SGHRS, CDR2 YFSETQ. The CDR3 is CASSFLAGGPSSYNEQFF. For the CDR3, the DNA is TGCGCCAGCAGCTTCCTGGCGGGGGGTCCTAGCTCCTACAATGAGCAGTTCTTC.

This chain links TRBV5-1 with TRBJ2-7; possibly TRBD1 for D (8 bases). CDR1 and CDR2 (germline): SGHRS, YFSETQ. The CDR3 contains 17 residues. Trimming cost V 0 bases and J 0 bases, with 16 bases left between them. The CDR3 sequence is CASSLEGGTGFSYEQYF. CDR3 bases: TGCGCCAGCAGCTTGGAGGGGGGGACAGGCTTCTCCTACGAGCAGTACTTC.

Only a few counts were recorded for this clone. The chain combines TRBV4-2 with TRBJ1-1, with D unresolved. The CDR3 contains 13 residues. Deletions cut 0 bases from V and 9 bases from J, with 11 bases between. CDR1 is LGHNA, CDR2 YNFKEQ, per germline. The CDR3 reads CASSQERRTQAFF. Here the CDR3 DNA reads TGTGCCAGCAGCCAAGAACGTCGGACGCAAGCTTTCTTT.

The chain recombines TRBV5-4 with TRBJ2-7, with a weak D call TRBD2 (5 bases). The CDR3 is made up of 12 amino acids. V lost 1 base and J 4 bases, leaving 6 bases between the germline ends. Germline V CDR1 and CDR2: SGHNT, YYREEE (reference sequence). The CDR3 reads CASSLTGYEQYF. In DNA form, the CDR3 reads TGTGCCAGCAGCTTGACGGGATACGAGCAGTACTTC.

A few counts support this clone. The chain employs TRBV5-8 and TRBJ1-2, with a possible D match to TRBD1 (5 bases). The CDR3 has 11 residues. Trimming removed 4 bases from V and 8 bases from J, with 9 bases in between. Looked up from germline, CDR1 is SGHTS and CDR2 is YDEGEE. The CDR3 reads CASSQGLGYTF. The DNA for the CDR3 is TGTGCCAGCAGCCAGGGACTAGGCTACACCTTC.

This chain connects TRBV7-8 to TRBJ2-7; TRBD2 agrees at 7 bases. Germline trimming cut 5 bases from V and 2 bases from J; bases unmatched to any gene: 9. Germline values: CDR1 SGHVS, CDR2 FQNEAQ. The CDR3 is 15 residues long. Here the CDR3 DNA reads TGTGCCAGCAGCCCACGGGACTACGTAACCTACGAGCAGTACTTC. Translated: CASSPRDYVTYEQYF. Supplemented by reference TRBV7-8 and TRBJ2-7, the full variable domain reads GAGVSQSPRYKVAKRGQDVALRCDPISGHVSLFWYQQALGQGPEFLTYFQNEAQLDKSGLPSDRFFAERPEGSVSTLKIQRTQQEDSAVYLCASSPRDYVTYEQYFGPGTRLTVT.

V and J are TRBV5-4 and TRBJ2-3, with 12 positions matching TRBD2. J gave up 6 bases and V 4 bases, and 6 bases lay outside the gene matches. The CDR3 extends over 15 amino acids. Germline lookup yields CDR1 SGHNT and CDR2 YYREEE (reference sequence). CDR3 DNA sequence: TGTGCCAGCAGCAAGCTAGCGGGGGGGCCTGATACGCAGTATTTT. It encodes CASSKLAGGPDTQYF.

This sequence joins TRBV7-9 and TRBJ1-1, with 7 bases aligning to TRBD1. This CDR3 has 13 amino acids. V trimming: 5 bases; J trimming: 3 bases; junction bases outside the gene matches: 3. Germline CDR1 and CDR2: SEHNR and FQNEAQ (reference sequence). CDR3 sequence: CASSTTGYTEAFF. The CDR3 DNA reads as TGTGCCAGCAGCACGACAGGGTACACTGAAGCTTTCTTT.

The chain has TRBV19 and TRBJ1-4; D not certain. This CDR3 contains 15 residues. Germline V CDR1 and CDR2: LNHDA, SQIVND (reference sequence). The ends were cut back, 3 bases at V and 7 bases at J, with 15 bases in the middle. The CDR3 region has the DNA TGTGCCAGTAGTATTCAGCCCTATTCGGGTGAAAAACTGTTTTTT. Translation: CASSIQPYSGEKLFF.

The genes are TRBV4-3 and TRBJ2-2; 7 positions agree with TRBD1. Germline trimming cut 0 bases from V and 3 bases from J; bases unmatched to any gene: 10. The CDR3 is made up of 18 amino acids. The germline V gene encodes CDR1 LGHNA and CDR2 YSLEER. Written as DNA, the CDR3 is TGCGCCAGCAGCCAAGATCAGGGAAGGGGGCCGGACACCGGGGAGCTGTTTTTT. It translates to CASSQDQGRGPDTGELFF.

This clone has only one observation. The chain is built from TRBV30 and TRBJ2-7; TRBD1 or TRBD2 may be the D gene (5 bases each). Between the trimmed V and J ends, which lost 0 bases and 3 bases, there was a span of 12 bases. The CDR3 is 14 amino acids. CDR1 is GTSNPN and CDR2 is SVGIG in the germline V gene (reference sequence). In DNA, the CDR3 is TGTGCCTGGAGTGTACTCTCGAGGGGCTACGAGCAGTACTTC. Translation gives CAWSVLSRGYEQYF.

The chain has TRBV11-2 and TRBJ2-1, with D perhaps matching TRBD1 (5 bases). Trimming left V 5 bases short and J 9 bases short, with 17 bases between. CDR3 length: 14 residues. CDR1 and CDR2 (germline): SGHAT, FQNNGV. DNA of the CDR3: TGTGCCAGCAGCCGCGTTGCAGGGTTGGGTGAGCAGTTCTTC. The encoded protein is CASSRVAGLGEQFF.

The chain couples TRBV7-9 to TRBJ2-1, with 13 bases matching TRBD2. CDR3 length: 18 residues. Germline V gene data show CDR1 as SEHNR and CDR2 as FQNEAQ (reference sequence). After removal of 5 bases from V and 0 bases from J, the junction contained 7 bases not matched to a gene. CDR3 coding DNA: TGTGCCAGCAGCAAAGGACTAGCGGGGGATAGCTCCTACAATGAGCAGTTCTTC. Translation gives CASSKGLAGDSSYNEQFF.

The genes are TRBV2 and TRBJ1-2; TRBD1 agrees at 10 bases. The junction had 2 bases not matched to a gene; V was cut back by 4 bases and J by 6 bases. The CDR3 is made up of 13 amino acids. The V gene's germline CDR1 is SNHLY and CDR2 FYNNEI. The CDR3 DNA is TGTGCCAGCAGTGTGGGGACAGGGGATGGCTACACCTTC. Its protein product is CASSVGTGDGYTF.

The chain joins TRBV5-1 to TRBJ1-1, with a tentative D call TRBD1 (6 bases). The germline CDR1 and CDR2 sequences are SGHRS and YFSETQ. Trimming removed 4 bases from V and 1 base from J, with 11 bases in between. The CDR3 runs 14 residues. CDR3 residues: CASSPDSTNTEAFF. CDR3 DNA: TGCGCCAGCAGCCCGGACAGCACGAACACTGAAGCTTTCTTT. The variable domain in full, completed from reference TRBV5-1 and TRBJ1-1, reads KAGVTQTPRYLIKTRGQQVTLSCSPISGHRSVSWYQQTPGQGLQFLFEYFSETQRNKGNFPGRFSGRQFSNSRSEMNVSTLELGDSALYLCASSPDSTNTEAFFGQGTRLTVV.

The rearrangement uses TRBV28 and TRBJ1-4; D possibly corresponds to TRBD1 (5 bases). CDR3 length equals 14 residues. Germline CDR1 reads MDHEN; CDR2 reads SYDVKM. V lost 2 bases to trimming and J lost 10 bases, with 14 bases between them. Written as DNA, the CDR3 is TGTGCCAGCAGTTTAGATGGGGGGAGGTTAAAACTGTTTTTT. Amino acids: CASSLDGGRLKLFF.

This clone has more than one count but fewer than ten. The chain employs TRBV5-1 and TRBJ1-2, with D possibly matching TRBD1 (6 bases). Germline V gives CDR1 SGHRS, CDR2 YFSETQ. Trimming stripped 7 bases from V and 5 bases from J, with 9 bases between. The CDR3 length is 11 residues. CDR3 residues: CASGDTYGYTF. The CDR3 DNA is TGCGCCAGCGGGGACACTTATGGCTACACCTTC.

This chain uses TRBV2 with TRBJ2-1; tentatively, D is TRBD1 or TRBD2 (5 bases each). This CDR3 comprises 14 residues. V was trimmed by 5 bases and J by 5 bases, leaving 13 bases between them. CDR1 is SNHLY, CDR2 FYNNEI, per germline. The CDR3 DNA is TGTGCCAGCAGTACCGTCGGGGCGAACAATGAGCAGTTCTTC. It yields the protein CASSTVGANNEQFF.

This chain connects TRBV7-2 to TRBJ2-1; D might be TRBD2 (5 bases). Trimming took off 0 bases at V and 3 bases at J, with 9 bases between the two ends. This CDR3 is 15 amino acids long. Germline V gene sequence: CDR1 SGHTA, CDR2 FQGNSA. The CDR3 here is CASSLASGGYNEQFF. DNA of the CDR3: TGTGCCAGCAGCTTAGCCAGCGGCGGCTACAATGAGCAGTTCTTC.

The rearrangement uses TRBV9 and TRBJ2-5; perhaps TRBD2 as D (9 bases). V lost 3 bases to trimming and J lost 1 base, with 25 bases between them. Germline lookup yields CDR1 SGDLS and CDR2 YYNGEE. CDR3 size: 19 residues. The CDR3 region is CASSARQGSGLAIQETQYF. In DNA form, the CDR3 reads TGTGCCAGCAGCGCCCGACAGGGGTCGGGACTAGCTATCCAAGAGACCCAGTACTTC.

V usage is TRBV7-2 and J usage is TRBJ2-3; TRBD1 is a possible D gene (5 bases). Trimming removed 5 bases at V and 6 bases at J, with 9 bases between. Germline V gene data show CDR1 as SGHTA and CDR2 as FQGNSA. The length of the CDR3 is 12 residues. The DNA for the CDR3 is TGTGCCAGCAGCGGGGCAATCGATACGCAGTATTTT. Its protein is CASSGAIDTQYF.